Below are 3 T cell receptor beta chains sequenced from a single sample in a study of T-cell reconstitution after alpha-beta-depleted transplantation in children. Unique molecular identifiers tagged the TCRbeta library. Each CDR3 protein gets one entry after TCRdb re-called the PCR reads with MiXCR. The top ten hold more than 20% of the sample, which has about 22,000 distinct CDR3 sequences, roughly 11% seen once. Sample: PBMCs from the stem cell graft donor, taken from the stem cell graft. Source of these receptors: a human donor who donated a stem cell graft to a child with chronic granulomatous disease.

Many counts were recorded for this clonotype. The genes are TRBV3-1 and TRBJ2-7; the D gene is possibly TRBD2 (6 bases). Germline V gives CDR1 LGHDT, CDR2 YNNKEL (reference sequence). The ends were cut back, 1 base at V and 2 bases at J, with 15 bases in the middle. This CDR3 comprises 16 residues. CDR3 loop: CASSQGAVGRTYEQYF. The CDR3 coding sequence is TGTGCCAGCAGCCAAGGGGCGGTCGGGAGAACCTACGAGCAGTACTTC.

This clonotype appeared many times. DNA for the CDR3: TGCGCCAGCAGCTCAAATGACAGGGACAGCACAGATACGCAGTATTTT. Protein: CASSSNDRDSTDTQYF. The chain employs TRBV5-1 and TRBJ2-3, with 7 bases lining up with TRBD1. In germline, CDR1 is SGHRS, CDR2 YFSETQ. V was pared by 3 bases and J by 0 bases, with 7 bases of the junction left unmatched. This CDR3 contains 16 residues. The variable domain in full, with the rest retrieved from reference TRBV5-1 and TRBJ2-3, is KAGVTQTPRYLIKTRGQQVTLSCSPISGHRSVSWYQQTPGQGLQFLFEYFSETQRNKGNFPGRFSGRQFSNSRSEMNVSTLELGDSALYLCASSSNDRDSTDTQYFGPGTRLTVL.

This clonotype is large in the sample. V gene TRBV6-5 combines with J gene TRBJ2-4, with D tentatively TRBD1 (5 bases). CDR3 size: 16 residues. The germline V gene has CDR1 MNHEY and CDR2 SVGAGI. Trimming shortened V by 6 bases and J by 7 bases, and 22 bases separated the two germline ends. The CDR3 is CASSSTTSDNSNIQYF. CDR3 coding DNA: TGTGCCAGCAGCTCTACCACTTCGGACAACAGCAACATTCAGTACTTC.